The clone carrying this T cell receptor (beta chain) has a count of ten or more. Its target is unknown. This sample was taken from a study of post-analysis software for immune sequencing data. Study background: The cohort encompassed relapsing-remitting, secondary progressive and progressive-relapsing multiple sclerosis disease courses. Study-wide points: TRBV5-6, TRBV5-1 and TRBV20-1 belonged to a set of about 5 TRBV segments that were more frequent in patients than controls. Under F measure analysis, samples from one preparation batch co-clustered strongly. People with multiple sclerosis had a significantly lower normalized Chao1 diversity than controls did.

The CDR3 consists of 16 residues. Trimming at V came to 7 bases and at J to 4 bases, leaving 7 bases not matched to a gene. Prepared libraries of TCR beta cDNA carried unique molecular identifiers. Yield was 500,000 to 600,000 cDNA molecules from around 0.96 to 9.9 million T cells. TCRdb re-derived calls from the PCR reads in MiXCR, one entry per CDR3 protein. The sample includes some 240,000 distinct CDR3 sequences, 35% to 40% of them seen just once. The TCR sequence derives from a girl between 5 and 17 years old with multiple sclerosis. The J gene is TRBJ2-3, the V gene TRBV12-3 or TRBV12-4; 14 positions match TRBD2. What was sequenced was blood. The CDR3 region is CASTGTSGSKPDTQYF. For the CDR3, the DNA is TGTGCCAGCACAGGGACTAGCGGGAGTAAGCCAGATACGCAGTATTTT.